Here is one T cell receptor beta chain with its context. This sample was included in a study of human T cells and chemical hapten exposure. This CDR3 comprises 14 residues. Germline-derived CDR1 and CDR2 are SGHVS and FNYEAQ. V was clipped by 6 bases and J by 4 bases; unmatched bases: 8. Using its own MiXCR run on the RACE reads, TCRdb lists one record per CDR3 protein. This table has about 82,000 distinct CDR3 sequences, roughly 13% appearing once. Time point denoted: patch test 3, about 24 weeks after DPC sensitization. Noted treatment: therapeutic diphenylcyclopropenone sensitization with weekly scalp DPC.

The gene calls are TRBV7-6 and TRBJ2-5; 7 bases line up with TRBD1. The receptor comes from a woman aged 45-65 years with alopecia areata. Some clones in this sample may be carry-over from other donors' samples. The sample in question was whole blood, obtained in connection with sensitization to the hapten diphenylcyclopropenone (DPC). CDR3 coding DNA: TGTGCCAGCAGACCCGGGACAGCAGTAGAGACCCAGTACTTC. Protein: CASRPGTAVETQYF.